A selection of T cell receptor beta chains follows, all from one sample in a study of cytomegalovirus exposure and HLA in healthy donors. Libraries were prepared by immunoSEQ multiplex PCR; TCRdb keeps only in-frame clonotypes and omits some of them. The table shows 150,000 to 200,000 clones, with approximately 86% occurring only once. What was sequenced was PBMCs. Receptor source: a woman aged 18-29 years in good health and CMV-seronegative. Both conserved end residues are part of each CDR3. Each record gives: V gene, clone size, J gene, D gene, CDR3 DNA, CDR3 protein. A D gene is named only where the DNA matches it firmly. The size entry is marked missing in some rows and otherwise reads once, few, many or a size class.

V: TRBV19; size: -; J: TRBJ1-2; D: -; DNA: TGTGCCAGTGTGGAGACTCCCCGATCCCCCTACTATGGCTACACCTTC; CDR3: CASVETPRSPYYGYTF
V: TRBV12-5; size: -; J: TRBJ2-1; D: -; DNA: TGTGCTAGTGGCCTCATCCTAGGTCCGGCCTACAATGAGCAGTTCTTC; CDR3: CASGLILGPAYNEQFF
V: TRBV9; size: -; J: TRBJ2-3; D: -; DNA: TGTGCCAGCAGCGTAGAATCGGTTAGCACAGATACGCAGTATTTT; CDR3: CASSVESVSTDTQYF
V: TRBV6-5; size: -; J: TRBJ1-1; D: -; DNA: TGTGCCAGCAGTGGACAAATGAACACTGAAGCTTTCTTT; CDR3: CASSGQMNTEAFF
V: TRBV5-4; size: -; J: TRBJ1-2; D: -; DNA: TGTGCCAGCAGCTTGTCTAGCCAGGCTCGTCAGGTCTATGGCTACACCTTC; CDR3: CASSLSSQARQVYGYTF
V: TRBV5-6; size: once; J: TRBJ2-1; D: -; DNA: TGTGCCAGCAGCCGACTATCGGCTAGCGAGTCCTACAATGAGCAGTTCTTC; CDR3: CASSRLSASESYNEQFF
V: TRBV10-3; size: -; J: TRBJ2-5; D: TRBD1; DNA: TGTGCTACAGGGGGTGAGACCCAGTACTTC; CDR3: CATGGETQYF
V: TRBV11-2; size: -; J: TRBJ1-2; D: -; DNA: TGTGCCAGCAGCCCCGGACAGCCGGGTTCGGGTGGCTACACCTTC; CDR3: CASSPGQPGSGGYTF
V: TRBV7-6; size: -; J: TRBJ1-3; D: -; DNA: TGTGCCAGCAGCCCCAGGACAGAGTCACCGTTCTCTGGAAACACCATATATTTT; CDR3: CASSPRTESPFSGNTIYF
V: TRBV5-4; size: -; J: TRBJ2-6; D: -; DNA: TGTGCCAGCAGGACTTTCTCTGGGGCCAACGTCCTGACTTTC; CDR3: CASRTFSGANVLTF
V: TRBV2; size: -; J: TRBJ2-7; D: TRBD2; DNA: TGTGCCAGCAGTGTTCCTCGACTAGCGGGAGACCACGAGCAGTACTTC; CDR3: CASSVPRLAGDHEQYF
V: TRBV4-1; size: -; J: TRBJ2-7; D: TRBD1; DNA: TGCGCCAGCAGCCTGGACAGGGATTACGAGCAGTACTTC; CDR3: CASSLDRDYEQYF
V: TRBV12-5; size: -; J: TRBJ2-6; D: -; DNA: TGTGCTAGTGGTCCAGGGAAAGGGGCCAACGTCCTGACTTTC; CDR3: CASGPGKGANVLTF
V: TRBV11-2; size: -; J: TRBJ2-3; D: TRBD2; DNA: TGTGCCAGCACATTTCGGGGGAGGGGAGCCACAGATACGCAGTATTTT; CDR3: CASTFRGRGATDTQYF
V: TRBV9; size: -; J: TRBJ2-5; D: TRBD2; DNA: TGTGCCAGCAGCGTTCGTTCGGCGGGAGGAGGCGAAGAGACCCAGTACTTC; CDR3: CASSVRSAGGGEETQYF
V: TRBV2; size: -; J: TRBJ2-3; D: TRBD1; DNA: TGTGGGGGACAGGGGGCCCCTCGGGATACGCAGTATTTT; CDR3: CGGQGAPRDTQYF
V: TRBV7-8; size: -; J: TRBJ1-3; D: -; DNA: TGTGCCAGCAGCCCCGACAGCTCTGGAAACACCATATATTTT; CDR3: CASSPDSSGNTIYF